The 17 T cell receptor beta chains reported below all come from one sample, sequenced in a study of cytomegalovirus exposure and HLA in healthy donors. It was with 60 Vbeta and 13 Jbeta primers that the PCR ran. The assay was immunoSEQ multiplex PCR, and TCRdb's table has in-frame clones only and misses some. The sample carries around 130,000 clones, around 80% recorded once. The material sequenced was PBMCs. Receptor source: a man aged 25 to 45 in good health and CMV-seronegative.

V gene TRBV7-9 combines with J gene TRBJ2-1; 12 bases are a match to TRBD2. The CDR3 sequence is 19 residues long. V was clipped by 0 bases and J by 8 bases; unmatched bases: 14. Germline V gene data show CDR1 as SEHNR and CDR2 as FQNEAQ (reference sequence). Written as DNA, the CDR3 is TGTGCCAGCAGCTTAGCGCTAGCGGGGGGGCCTGGAATCCCGTATGAGCAGTTCTTC. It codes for CASSLALAGGPGIPYEQFF.

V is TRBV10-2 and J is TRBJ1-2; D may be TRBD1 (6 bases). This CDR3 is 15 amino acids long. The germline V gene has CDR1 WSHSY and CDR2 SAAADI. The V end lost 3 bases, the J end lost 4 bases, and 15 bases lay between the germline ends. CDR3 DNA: TGCGCCAGCAGTGAAGGGGGGGCGCCGGTCTATGGCTACACCTTC. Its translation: CASSEGGAPVYGYTF.

CDR3 region: CATIAGVTDTQYF. In DNA form, the CDR3 reads TGCGCCACCATAGCGGGGGTCACAGATACGCAGTATTTT. This chain links TRBV10-2 with TRBJ2-3; 9 bases align to TRBD2. CDR3 length: 13 amino acids. V shed 10 bases and J 2 bases; nucleotides not matched to a gene: 4. Germline V gene sequence: CDR1 WSHSY, CDR2 SAAADI.

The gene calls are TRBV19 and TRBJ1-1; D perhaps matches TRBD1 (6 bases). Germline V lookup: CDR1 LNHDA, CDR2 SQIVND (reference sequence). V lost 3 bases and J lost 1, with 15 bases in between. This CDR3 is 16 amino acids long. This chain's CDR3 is CASSILTHRANTEAFF. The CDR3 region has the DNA TGTGCCAGTAGTATCCTAACTCACAGGGCGAACACTGAAGCTTTCTTT. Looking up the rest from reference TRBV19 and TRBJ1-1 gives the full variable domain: DGGITQSPKYLFRKEGQNVTLSCEQNLNHDAMYWYRQDPGQGLRLIYYSQIVNDFQKGDIAEGYSVSREKKESFPLTVTSAQKNPTAFYLCASSILTHRANTEAFFGQGTRLTVV.

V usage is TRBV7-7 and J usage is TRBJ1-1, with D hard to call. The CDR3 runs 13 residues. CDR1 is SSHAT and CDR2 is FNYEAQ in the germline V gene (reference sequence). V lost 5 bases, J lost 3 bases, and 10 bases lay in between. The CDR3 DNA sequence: TGTGCCAGCAGCCGTACCGAGTACACTGAAGCTTTCTTT. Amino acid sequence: CASSRTEYTEAFF.

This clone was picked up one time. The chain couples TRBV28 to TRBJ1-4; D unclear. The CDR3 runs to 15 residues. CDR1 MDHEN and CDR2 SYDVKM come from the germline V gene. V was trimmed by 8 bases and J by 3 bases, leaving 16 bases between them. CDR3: CASSLRARANEKLFF. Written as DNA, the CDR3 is TGTGCCAGCTCGTTGAGGGCCCGGGCTAATGAAAAACTGTTTTTT.

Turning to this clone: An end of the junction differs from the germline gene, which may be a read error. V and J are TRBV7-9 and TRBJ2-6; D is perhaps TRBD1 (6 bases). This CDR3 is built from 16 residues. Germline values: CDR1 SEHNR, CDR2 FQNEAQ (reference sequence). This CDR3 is CASRPPFRLGANGLTF. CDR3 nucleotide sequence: TGTGCCAGCAGACCTCCATTCAGACTGGGGGCCAACGGCCTGACTTTC.

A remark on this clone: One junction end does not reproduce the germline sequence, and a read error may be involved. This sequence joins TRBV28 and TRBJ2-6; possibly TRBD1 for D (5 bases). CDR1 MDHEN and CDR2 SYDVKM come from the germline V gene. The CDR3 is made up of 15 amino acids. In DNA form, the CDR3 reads TGTGCCAGCAGTTTACAGCCCTCTGGGGCCAACGGCCTGACTTTC. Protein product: CASSLQPSGANGLTF.

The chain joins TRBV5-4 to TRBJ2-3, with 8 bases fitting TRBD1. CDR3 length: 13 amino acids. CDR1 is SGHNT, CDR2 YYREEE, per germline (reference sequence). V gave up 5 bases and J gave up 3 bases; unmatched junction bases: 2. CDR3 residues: CASRDRETDTQYF. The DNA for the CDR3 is TGTGCCAGCAGGGACAGGGAAACAGATACGCAGTATTTT.

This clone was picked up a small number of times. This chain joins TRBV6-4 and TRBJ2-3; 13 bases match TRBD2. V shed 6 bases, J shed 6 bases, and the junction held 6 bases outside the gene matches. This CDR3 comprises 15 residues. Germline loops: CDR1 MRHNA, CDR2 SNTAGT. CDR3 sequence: CASSPLAGGPDTQYF. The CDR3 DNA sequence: TGTGCCAGCAGCCCACTAGCGGGGGGGCCTGATACGCAGTATTTT.

The CDR3 sequence: CASSSRLAGGDEQFF. DNA of the CDR3: TGTGCCAGCAGCTCCCGGCTAGCGGGGGGGGATGAGCAGTTCTTC. The chain recombines TRBV7-2 with TRBJ2-1; 12 bases align to TRBD2. From germline, CDR1 is SGHTA and CDR2 FQGNSA. The CDR3 extends over 15 amino acids. After removal of 4 bases from V and 8 bases from J, the junction contained 6 bases not matched to a gene.

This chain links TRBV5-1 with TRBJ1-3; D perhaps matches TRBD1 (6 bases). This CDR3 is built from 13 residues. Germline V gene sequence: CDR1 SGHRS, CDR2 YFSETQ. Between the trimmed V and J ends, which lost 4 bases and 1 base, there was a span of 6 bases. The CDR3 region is CASSTGSGNTIYF. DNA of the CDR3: TGCGCCAGCAGCACAGGGTCTGGAAACACCATATATTTT. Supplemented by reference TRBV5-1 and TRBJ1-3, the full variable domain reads KAGVTQTPRYLIKTRGQQVTLSCSPISGHRSVSWYQQTPGQGLQFLFEYFSETQRNKGNFPGRFSGRQFSNSRSEMNVSTLELGDSALYLCASSTGSGNTIYFGEGSWLTVV.

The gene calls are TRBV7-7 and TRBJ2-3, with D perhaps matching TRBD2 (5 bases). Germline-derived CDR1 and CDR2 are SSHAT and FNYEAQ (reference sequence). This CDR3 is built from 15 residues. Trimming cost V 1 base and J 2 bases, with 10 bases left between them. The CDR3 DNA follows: TGTGCCAGCAGCTTAGGAGGGAGCCCCACAGATACGCAGTATTTT. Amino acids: CASSLGGSPTDTQYF.

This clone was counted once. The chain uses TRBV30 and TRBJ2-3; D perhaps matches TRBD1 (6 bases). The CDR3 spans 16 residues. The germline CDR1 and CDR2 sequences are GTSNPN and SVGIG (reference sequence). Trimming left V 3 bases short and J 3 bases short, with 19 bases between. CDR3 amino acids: CAWSLRGSFRTDTQYF. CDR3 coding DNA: TGTGCCTGGAGCCTCAGGGGAAGTTTCCGTACAGATACGCAGTATTTT.

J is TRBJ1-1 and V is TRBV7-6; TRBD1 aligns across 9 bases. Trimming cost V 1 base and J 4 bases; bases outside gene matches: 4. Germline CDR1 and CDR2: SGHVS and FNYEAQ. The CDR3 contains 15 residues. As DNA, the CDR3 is TGTGCCAGCAGCTTAGTACCGGGACAGGGCACTGAAGCTTTCTTT. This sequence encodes CASSLVPGQGTEAFF.

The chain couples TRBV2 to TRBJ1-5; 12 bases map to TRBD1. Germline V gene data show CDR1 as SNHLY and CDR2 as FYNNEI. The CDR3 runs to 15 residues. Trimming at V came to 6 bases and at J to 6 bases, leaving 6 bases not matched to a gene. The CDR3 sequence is CASRAGTGGGQPQHF. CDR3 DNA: TGTGCCAGCAGGGCCGGGACAGGGGGCGGTCAGCCCCAGCATTTT.

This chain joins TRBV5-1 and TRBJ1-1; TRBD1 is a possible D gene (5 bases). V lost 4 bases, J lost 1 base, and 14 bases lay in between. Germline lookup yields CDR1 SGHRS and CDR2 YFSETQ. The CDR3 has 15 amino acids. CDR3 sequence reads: CASSPGGGGNTEAFF. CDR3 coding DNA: TGCGCCAGCAGCCCGGGTGGGGGGGGGAACACTGAAGCTTTCTTT.